This is a list of T cell receptor beta chains from one sample in a study of response to subunit inactivated influenza vaccine. TCRdb reprocessed the RT-PCR reads with MiXCR, giving one entry per CDR3 protein. The top ten clones hold approximately 7.6% of a sample with some 600,000 distinct CDR3 sequences, about 15% of them seen once. The material was PBMCs from blood, obtained less than 15 days before vaccination. These receptors came from a man in his fifties or sixties who received an inactivated influenza vaccine. Both conserved end residues are part of each CDR3. The D gene is left open where the match is weak. Clone size, where shown, is once, few, many, or a class for clones that have expanded.

cdr3_nt cdr3_aa d_call j_call v_call clone_size
TGTGCCAGTAGTATATTAAGCGGACAGGGAGAACAGCCCCAGCATTTT CASSILSGQGEQPQHF TRBD1 TRBJ1-5 TRBV19 NA
TGCAGTGCTAGCGGGGGTGGGCAGCCCCAGCATTTT CSASGGGQPQHF NA TRBJ1-5 TRBV20-1 many
TGTGCCACCCAAGCCGGGACAGCTAGCAATCAGCCCCAGCATTTT CATQAGTASNQPQHF TRBD1 TRBJ1-5 TRBV6-1 NA
TGTGCCAGCTCACCATGGTCGGGGAGCGGAGAGACCCAGTACTTC CASSPWSGSGETQYF NA TRBJ2-5 TRBV18 NA
TGTGCCAGCAGCTTGGGACTGCCCGGGACTAGTAAGGGCGAGCAGTACTTC CASSLGLPGTSKGEQYF TRBD2 TRBJ2-7 TRBV7-2 few
TGTGCCAGCAGTTTCGAAGGTAGCGGGGTGCAGTTCTTC CASSFEGSGVQFF TRBD2 TRBJ2-1 TRBV12-3/TRBV12-4 NA
TGTGCCAGCAGTGAGGGGTTAGTGGAGACCCAGTACTTC CASSEGLVETQYF NA TRBJ2-5 TRBV2 NA
TGTGCCAGCAGCTTCGTTTTAGAGACCCAGTACTTC CASSFVLETQYF NA TRBJ2-5 TRBV7-2 few
TGTGCCAGCAGCTTAGTAGGCGGGGGAAGCACCGGGGAGCTGTTTTTT CASSLVGGGSTGELFF TRBD2 TRBJ2-2 TRBV7-2 few
TGTGCCAGCAGCTCGGGAGGCCCTTTATCTTACAATGAGCAGTTCTTC CASSSGGPLSYNEQFF TRBD2 TRBJ2-1 TRBV7-2 few
TGCAGTGCTATGTGGGAGCCTGGCTTGGGTGGCTACACCTTC CSAMWEPGLGGYTF NA TRBJ1-2 TRBV20-1 NA
TGCGCCAGCAGCCCTAGACAGGTTGGTGGCTACACCTTC CASSPRQVGGYTF NA TRBJ1-2 TRBV4-1 NA
TGTGCCAGCAGTTTTATCGGGGACTACGAGCAGTACTTC CASSFIGDYEQYF NA TRBJ2-7 TRBV27 many
TGTGCCAGCAGTTACTCGGCGGGGGGCGGAGAGACCCAGTACTTC CASSYSAGGGETQYF TRBD2 TRBJ2-5 TRBV6-5 many
TGCAGCGTTGATCCCCTAGCGGGCACAGATACGCAGTATTTT CSVDPLAGTDTQYF TRBD2 TRBJ2-3 TRBV29-1 many
TGTGCCAGCAGCCAGGGTCTCCACACAGATACGCAGTATTTT CASSQGLHTDTQYF NA TRBJ2-3 TRBV14 NA
TGTGCCAGCAGTTTGGGCCCTCAGAGGGGGGGTCCACAGACGTCCACAGATACGCAGTATTTT CASSLGPQRGGPQTSTDTQYF NA TRBJ2-3 TRBV28 many
TGTGCCATCAGTGCCCGTGAATTCTACGAGCAGTACTTC CAISAREFYEQYF NA TRBJ2-7 TRBV10-3 few
TGTGCCAGCAGTTGGGGACCGGGACAGGGGGTCAAAAACATTCAGTACTTC CASSWGPGQGVKNIQYF TRBD1 TRBJ2-4 TRBV28 NA
TGTGCCACCAGCAGCCGGACTAGCGGGTACAATGAGCAGTTCTTC CATSSRTSGYNEQFF TRBD2 TRBJ2-1 TRBV15 few
TGTGCCAGCAGTGATCGTAAAGGGGGCCCTGCTGGAGGGTACTTC CASSDRKGGPAGGYF TRBD1 TRBJ2-5 TRBV6-1 NA
TGCAGTGCTAGAGAGGGAGGGTCGAGTGGCTACACCTTC CSAREGGSSGYTF NA TRBJ1-2 TRBV20-1 few
TGTGCCAGCAGTTTGGGGACATTCCAAGAGACCCAGTACTTC CASSLGTFQETQYF NA TRBJ2-5 TRBV28 few
TGTGCCAGCAGGGGGGGCGGAACCTACGAGCAGTACTTC CASRGGGTYEQYF NA TRBJ2-7 TRBV6-2/TRBV6-3 NA
TGTGCCAGCAGTTACTCTCCGGGTCTTGCCACAGATACGCAGTATTTT CASSYSPGLATDTQYF NA TRBJ2-3 TRBV6-5 few
TGTGCCAGCAGCCGAAGCGATGGCTCCTACGAGCAGTACTTC CASSRSDGSYEQYF NA TRBJ2-7 TRBV11-2 NA
TGCAGTGCTAGAGGTACAGGGAACACTGAAGCTTTCTTT CSARGTGNTEAFF NA TRBJ1-1 TRBV20-1 many
TGTGCCAGCAGCCTAAGCCCAGGGACAATTGATACGCAGTATTTT CASSLSPGTIDTQYF NA TRBJ2-3 TRBV7-3 few
TGCGCCAGCAGCTCCGCAGGGTTGGGGGAGACCCAGTACTTC CASSSAGLGETQYF NA TRBJ2-5 TRBV5-1 NA
TGCAGCGTCACTTCGGGTTACGCGGGGGTGGTAAAGGGGTCCTACAATGAGCAGTTCTTC CSVTSGYAGVVKGSYNEQFF TRBD2 TRBJ2-1 TRBV29-1 NA
TGTGCCAGTAGTATAGATCGACTAGCGCGCCGGTCCAATGAGCAGTTCTTC CASSIDRLARRSNEQFF TRBD2 TRBJ2-1 TRBV19 NA
TGTGCCAGCAGTTTTGGACAGGGGGCTGGCACTGAAGCTTTCTTT CASSFGQGAGTEAFF TRBD1 TRBJ1-1 TRBV3-1 NA
TGTGCCAGCAGCTTGTCCGGGACGGGAATTAACTATGGCTACACCTTC CASSLSGTGINYGYTF NA TRBJ1-2 TRBV5-6 few
TGTGCCACCAGCAGACGGGGGCAGGGGGCAGATACGCAGTATTTT CATSRRGQGADTQYF NA TRBJ2-3 TRBV15 few